The clone carrying this TCR beta chain was counted only a few times. Its target is unknown. V was trimmed by 4 bases and J by 5 bases, leaving 28 bases between them. Germline V CDR1 and CDR2: SGDLS, YYNGEE. CDR3 size: 18 residues. TCR beta CDR3 regions were amplified from RNA. The HTBI primer set drove a first-round RT-PCR of the TCR CDR3. TCRdb ran MiXCR on the multiplex PCR reads and lists one entry per CDR3 protein. The sample carries roughly 840,000 distinct CDR3 sequences, over 35% recorded once. This record comes from a study of T cells in Graves' hyperthyroidism and ophthalmopathy. Study-wide background: Before treatment of any kind, peripheral blood was taken at initial diagnosis. General study findings and limits: Stable hyperthyroidism and ophthalmopathy were separated using 13 V-J signatures.

Sequences were obtained from blood. The TCR sequence derives from a man in his late teens or twenties with Graves' hyperthyroidism. The V gene is TRBV9, the J gene TRBJ2-7, with D perhaps being TRBD1 or TRBD2 (5 bases each). The CDR3 bases are TGTGCCAGCAGCCATCCCCGGGACCCGAGGCCGGTTATTCACGAGCAGTACTTC. It yields the protein CASSHPRDPRPVIHEQYF.